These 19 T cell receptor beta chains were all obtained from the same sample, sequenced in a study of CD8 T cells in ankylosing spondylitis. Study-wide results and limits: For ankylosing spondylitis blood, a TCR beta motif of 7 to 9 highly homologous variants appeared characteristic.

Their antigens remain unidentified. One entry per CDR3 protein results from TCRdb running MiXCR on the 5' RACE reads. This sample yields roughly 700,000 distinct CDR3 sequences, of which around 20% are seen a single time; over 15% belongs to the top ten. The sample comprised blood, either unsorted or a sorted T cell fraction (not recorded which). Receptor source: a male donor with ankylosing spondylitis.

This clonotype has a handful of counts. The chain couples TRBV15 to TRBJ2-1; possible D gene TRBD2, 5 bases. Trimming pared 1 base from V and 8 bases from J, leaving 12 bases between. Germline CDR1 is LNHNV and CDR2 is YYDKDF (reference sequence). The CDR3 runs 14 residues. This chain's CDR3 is CATSRVPAVDEQFF. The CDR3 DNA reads TGTGCCACCAGCAGAGTGCCAGCGGTCGATGAGCAGTTCTTC.

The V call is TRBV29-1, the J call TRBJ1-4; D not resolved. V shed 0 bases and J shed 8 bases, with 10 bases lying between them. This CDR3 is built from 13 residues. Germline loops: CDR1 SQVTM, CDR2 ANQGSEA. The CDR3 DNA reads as TGCAGCGTTGAAGATAGAGCGGGCGAAAAACTGTTTTTT. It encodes CSVEDRAGEKLFF.

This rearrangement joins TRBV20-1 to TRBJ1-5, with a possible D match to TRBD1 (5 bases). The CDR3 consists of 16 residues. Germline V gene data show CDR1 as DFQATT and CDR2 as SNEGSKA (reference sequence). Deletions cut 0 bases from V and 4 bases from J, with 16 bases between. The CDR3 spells CSARDRRQGLNQPQHF. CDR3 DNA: TGCAGTGCTAGAGATCGGCGCCAGGGACTAAATCAGCCCCAGCATTTT.

CDR3 sequence (DNA): TGCGCCAGCAGCTTGGAGGAGGGGCTCCGAGCTTTCTTT. This encodes CASSLEEGLRAFF. V is TRBV5-1 and J is TRBJ1-1; a weak D match, TRBD1 (5 bases). This CDR3 region has 13 residues. Germline CDR1 reads SGHRS; CDR2 reads YFSETQ. V was shortened by 0 bases and J by 10 bases, with 13 bases between the two germline ends.

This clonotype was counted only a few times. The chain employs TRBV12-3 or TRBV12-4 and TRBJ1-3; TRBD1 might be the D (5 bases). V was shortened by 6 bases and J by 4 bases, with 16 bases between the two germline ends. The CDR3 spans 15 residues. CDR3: CASRSQEASGNTIYF. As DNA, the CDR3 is TGTGCCAGCAGGTCACAGGAAGCTTCGGGAAACACCATATATTTT.

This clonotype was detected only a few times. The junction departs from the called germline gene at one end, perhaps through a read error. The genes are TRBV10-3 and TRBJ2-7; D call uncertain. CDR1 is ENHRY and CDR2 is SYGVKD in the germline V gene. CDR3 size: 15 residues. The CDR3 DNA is TGTGCCATCAGTCAGTCTCCGGACCGGCCCAACGAGCAGTACTTC. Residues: CAISQSPDRPNEQYF.

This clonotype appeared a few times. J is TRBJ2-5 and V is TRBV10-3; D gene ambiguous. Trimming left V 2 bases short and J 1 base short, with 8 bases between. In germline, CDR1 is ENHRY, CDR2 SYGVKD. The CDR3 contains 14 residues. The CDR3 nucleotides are TGTGCCATCAGTGAGGACGGATTCCAAGAGACCCAGTACTTC. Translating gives CAISEDGFQETQYF.

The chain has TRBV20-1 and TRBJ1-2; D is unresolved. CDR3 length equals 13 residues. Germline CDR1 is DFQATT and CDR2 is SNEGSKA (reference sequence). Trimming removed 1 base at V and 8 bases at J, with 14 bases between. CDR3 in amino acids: CSARGRERMGYTF. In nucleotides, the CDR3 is TGCAGTGCTAGAGGCCGGGAGAGAATGGGCTACACCTTC.

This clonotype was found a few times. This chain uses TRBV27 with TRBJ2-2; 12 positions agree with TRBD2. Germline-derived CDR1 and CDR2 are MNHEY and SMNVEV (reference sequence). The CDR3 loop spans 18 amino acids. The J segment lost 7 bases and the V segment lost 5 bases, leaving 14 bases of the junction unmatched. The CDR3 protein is CASSPTTGLAGKVGELFF. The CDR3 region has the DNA TGTGCCAGCAGTCCCACTACCGGACTAGCGGGGAAGGTCGGGGAGCTGTTTTTT.

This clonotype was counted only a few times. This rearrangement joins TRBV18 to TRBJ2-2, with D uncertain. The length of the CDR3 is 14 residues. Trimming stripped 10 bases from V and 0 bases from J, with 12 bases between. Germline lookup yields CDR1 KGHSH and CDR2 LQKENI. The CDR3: CATFITANTGELFF. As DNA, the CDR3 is TGTGCCACCTTTATAACAGCGAACACCGGGGAGCTGTTTTTT.

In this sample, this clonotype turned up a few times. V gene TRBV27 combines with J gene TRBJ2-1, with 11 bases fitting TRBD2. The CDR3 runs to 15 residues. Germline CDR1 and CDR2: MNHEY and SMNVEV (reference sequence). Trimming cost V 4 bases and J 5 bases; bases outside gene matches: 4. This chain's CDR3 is CASSSTSGNHNEQFF. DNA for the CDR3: TGTGCCAGCAGTTCGACTAGCGGGAATCACAATGAGCAGTTCTTC.

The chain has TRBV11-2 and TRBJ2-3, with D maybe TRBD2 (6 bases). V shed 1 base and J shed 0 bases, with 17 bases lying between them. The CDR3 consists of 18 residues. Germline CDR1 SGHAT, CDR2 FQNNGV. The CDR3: CASSLVIWGSGSTDTQYF. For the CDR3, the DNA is TGTGCCAGCAGCTTAGTGATTTGGGGTAGCGGAAGCACAGATACGCAGTATTTT.

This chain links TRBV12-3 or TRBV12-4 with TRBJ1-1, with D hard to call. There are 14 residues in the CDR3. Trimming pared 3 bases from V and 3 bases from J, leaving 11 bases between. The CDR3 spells CASSFWRSDTEAFF. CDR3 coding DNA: TGTGCCAGCAGTTTTTGGCGTTCGGACACTGAAGCTTTCTTT.

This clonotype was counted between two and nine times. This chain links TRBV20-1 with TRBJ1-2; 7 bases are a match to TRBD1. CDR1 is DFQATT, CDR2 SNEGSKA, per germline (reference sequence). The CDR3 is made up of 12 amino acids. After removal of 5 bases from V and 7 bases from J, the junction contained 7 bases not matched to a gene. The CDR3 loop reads CSAARTGSGYTF. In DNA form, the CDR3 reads TGCAGTGCTGCCAGGACAGGCTCTGGCTACACCTTC.

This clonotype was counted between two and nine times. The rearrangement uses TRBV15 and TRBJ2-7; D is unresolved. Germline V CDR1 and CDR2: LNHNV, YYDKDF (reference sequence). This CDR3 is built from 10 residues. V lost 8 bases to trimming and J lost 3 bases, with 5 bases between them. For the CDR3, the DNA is TGTGCCACCTTGGGCTACGAGCAGTACTTC. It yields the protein CATLGYEQYF.

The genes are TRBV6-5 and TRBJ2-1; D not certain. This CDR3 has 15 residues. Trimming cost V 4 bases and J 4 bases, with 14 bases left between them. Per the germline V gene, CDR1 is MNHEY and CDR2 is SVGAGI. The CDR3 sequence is CASSLVHALYNEQFF. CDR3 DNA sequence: TGTGCCAGCAGTTTGGTCCACGCCCTTTACAATGAGCAGTTCTTC.

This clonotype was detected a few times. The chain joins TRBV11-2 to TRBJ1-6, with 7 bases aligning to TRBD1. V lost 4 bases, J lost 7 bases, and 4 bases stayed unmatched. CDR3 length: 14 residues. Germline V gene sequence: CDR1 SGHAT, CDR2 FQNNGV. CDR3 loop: CASSSTGQNSPLHF. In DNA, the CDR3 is TGTGCCAGCAGCTCGACAGGGCAAAATTCACCCCTCCACTTT.

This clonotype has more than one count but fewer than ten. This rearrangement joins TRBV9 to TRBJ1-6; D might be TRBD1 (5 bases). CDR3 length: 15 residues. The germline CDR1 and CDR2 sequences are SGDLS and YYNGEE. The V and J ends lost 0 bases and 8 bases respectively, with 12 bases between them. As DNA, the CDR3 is TGTGCCAGCAGCGTAGGAGTTGAGGGGTATTCACCCCTCCACTTT. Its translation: CASSVGVEGYSPLHF.

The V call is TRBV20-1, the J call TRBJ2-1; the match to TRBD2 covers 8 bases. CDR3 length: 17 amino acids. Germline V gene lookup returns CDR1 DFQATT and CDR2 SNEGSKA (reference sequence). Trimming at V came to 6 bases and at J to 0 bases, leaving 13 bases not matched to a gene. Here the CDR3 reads CSAPPPFAGGSYNEQFF. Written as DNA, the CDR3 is TGCAGTGCCCCCCCGCCCTTCGCGGGGGGCTCCTACAATGAGCAGTTCTTC.